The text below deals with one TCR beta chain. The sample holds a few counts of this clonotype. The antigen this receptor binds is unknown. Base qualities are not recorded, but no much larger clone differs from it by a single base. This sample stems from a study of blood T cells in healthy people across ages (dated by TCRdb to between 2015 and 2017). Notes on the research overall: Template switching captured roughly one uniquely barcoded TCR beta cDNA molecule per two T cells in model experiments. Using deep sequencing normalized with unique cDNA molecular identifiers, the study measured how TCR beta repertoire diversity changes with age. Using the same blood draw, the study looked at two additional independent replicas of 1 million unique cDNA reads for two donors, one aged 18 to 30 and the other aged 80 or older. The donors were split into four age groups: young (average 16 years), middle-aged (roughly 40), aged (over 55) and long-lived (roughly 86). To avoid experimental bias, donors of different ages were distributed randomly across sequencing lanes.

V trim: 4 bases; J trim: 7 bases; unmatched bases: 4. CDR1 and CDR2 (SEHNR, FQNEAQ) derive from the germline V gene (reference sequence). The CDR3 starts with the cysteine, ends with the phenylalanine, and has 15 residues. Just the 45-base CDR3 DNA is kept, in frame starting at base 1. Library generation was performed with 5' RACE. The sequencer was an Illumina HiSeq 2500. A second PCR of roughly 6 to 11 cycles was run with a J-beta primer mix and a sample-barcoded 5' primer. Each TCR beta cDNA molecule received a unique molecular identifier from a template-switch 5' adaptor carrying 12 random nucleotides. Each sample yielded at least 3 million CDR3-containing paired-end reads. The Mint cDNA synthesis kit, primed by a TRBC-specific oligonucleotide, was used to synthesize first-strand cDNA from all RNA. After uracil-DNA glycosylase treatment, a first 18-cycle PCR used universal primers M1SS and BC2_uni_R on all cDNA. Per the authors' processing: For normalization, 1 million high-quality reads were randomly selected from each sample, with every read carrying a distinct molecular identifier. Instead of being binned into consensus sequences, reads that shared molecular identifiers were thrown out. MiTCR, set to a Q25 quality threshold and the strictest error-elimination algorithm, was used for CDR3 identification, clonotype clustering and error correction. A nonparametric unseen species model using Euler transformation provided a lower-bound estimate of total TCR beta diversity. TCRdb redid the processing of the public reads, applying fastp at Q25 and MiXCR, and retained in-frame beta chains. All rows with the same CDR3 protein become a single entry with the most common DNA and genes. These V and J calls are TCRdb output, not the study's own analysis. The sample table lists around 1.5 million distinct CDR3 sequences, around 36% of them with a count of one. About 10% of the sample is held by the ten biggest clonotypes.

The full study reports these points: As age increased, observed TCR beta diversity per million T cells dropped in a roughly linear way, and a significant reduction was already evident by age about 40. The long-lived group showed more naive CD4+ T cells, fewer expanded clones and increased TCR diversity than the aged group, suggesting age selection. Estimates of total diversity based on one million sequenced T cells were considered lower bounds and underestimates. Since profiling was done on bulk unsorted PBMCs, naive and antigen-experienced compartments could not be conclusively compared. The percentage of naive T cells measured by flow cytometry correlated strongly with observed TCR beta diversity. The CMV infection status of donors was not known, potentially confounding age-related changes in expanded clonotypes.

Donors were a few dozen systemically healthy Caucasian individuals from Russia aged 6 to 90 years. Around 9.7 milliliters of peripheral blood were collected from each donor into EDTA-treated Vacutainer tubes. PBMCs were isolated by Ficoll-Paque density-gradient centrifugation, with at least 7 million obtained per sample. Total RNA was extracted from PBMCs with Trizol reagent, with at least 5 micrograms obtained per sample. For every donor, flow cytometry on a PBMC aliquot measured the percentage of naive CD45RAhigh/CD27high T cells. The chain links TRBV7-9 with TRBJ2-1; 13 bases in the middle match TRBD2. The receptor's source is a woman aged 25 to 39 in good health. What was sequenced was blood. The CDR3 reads CASSSTSGGWNEQFF. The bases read TGTGCCAGCAGCTCGACTAGCGGGGGGTGGAATGAGCAGTTCTTC. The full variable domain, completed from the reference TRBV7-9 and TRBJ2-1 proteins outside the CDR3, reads DTGVSQNPRHKITKRGQNVTFRCDPISEHNRLYWYRQTLGQGPEFLTYFQNEAQLEKSRLLSDRFSAERPKGSFSTLEIQRTEQGDSAMYLCASSSTSGGWNEQFFGPGTRLTVL.